Listed here are 17 T cell receptor beta chains from one sample, sequenced in a study of blood T cell repertoires in COVID-19. Sequenced by immunoSEQ multiplex PCR; TCRdb stores in-frame clones only, minus some. The sample shows just over 650,000 clones, more than 80% of them seen only once. The sequenced sample was peripheral blood. The origin of the receptors is a woman under 30 with acute or convalescent COVID-19.

This sequence joins TRBV5-1 and TRBJ1-2; TRBD1 is a possible D gene (6 bases). The V gene lost 8 bases and the J gene lost 7 bases, with 18 bases spanning the gap. CDR3 length equals 13 residues. CDR1 is SGHRS, CDR2 YFSETQ, per germline. DNA for the CDR3: TGCGCCAGGAGGGGGGGCCTGAAAACTGGCTACACCTTC. It encodes CARRGGLKTGYTF.

This clone was seen a single time. The genes are TRBV25-1 and TRBJ1-2, with D tentatively TRBD1 (6 bases). The germline V gene encodes CDR1 MGHDK and CDR2 SYGVNS. The CDR3 is 14 amino acids. The germline V and J ends were trimmed by 7 bases and 4 bases, with 16 bases remaining between them. CDR3 amino acids: CASNGGQTPYGYTF. In DNA form, the CDR3 reads TGTGCCAGCAACGGAGGACAGACTCCCTATGGCTACACCTTC.

V usage is TRBV5-1 and J usage is TRBJ1-1, with D maybe TRBD1 (6 bases). This CDR3 is built from 16 residues. Germline V gives CDR1 SGHRS, CDR2 YFSETQ. V was cut by 4 bases and J by 1 base, with 17 bases left in between. CDR3 protein: CASSRFAGVGNTEAFF. The DNA of the CDR3 is TGCGCCAGCAGCCGATTCGCAGGGGTAGGGAACACTGAAGCTTTCTTT. The entire variable domain, with the rest obtained from reference TRBV5-1 and TRBJ1-1, is as follows: KAGVTQTPRYLIKTRGQQVTLSCSPISGHRSVSWYQQTPGQGLQFLFEYFSETQRNKGNFPGRFSGRQFSNSRSEMNVSTLELGDSALYLCASSRFAGVGNTEAFFGQGTRLTVV.

Turning to this clone: Other nucleotide sequences in the sample specify the same CDR3. The chain is built from TRBV9 and TRBJ1-3; no reliable D call. This CDR3 comprises 15 residues. V lost 0 bases, J lost 0 bases, and 7 bases lay in between. The germline gives CDR1 SGDLS, CDR2 YYNGEE. This CDR3 is CASSVAPGSGNTIYF. The CDR3 nucleotides read TGTGCCAGCAGCGTAGCCCCGGGCTCTGGAAACACCATATATTTT.

This chain joins TRBV9 and TRBJ2-1; D uncertain. V lost 0 bases and J lost 2, with 9 bases in between. Germline V gives CDR1 SGDLS, CDR2 YYNGEE. The CDR3 covers 15 residues. CDR3 loop: CASSVVGPPYNEQFF. The CDR3 bases are TGTGCCAGCAGCGTAGTGGGCCCCCCCTACAATGAGCAGTTCTTC.

This clone was counted a single time. The chain couples TRBV6-5 to TRBJ2-7; 10 bases align to TRBD1. Germline loops: CDR1 MNHEY, CDR2 SVGAGI. V dropped 5 bases and J dropped 2; count of bases not matched to a gene: 3. This CDR3 contains 14 residues. The CDR3: CASSRGTGAYEQYF. DNA of the CDR3: TGTGCCAGCAGTAGAGGGACAGGGGCCTACGAGCAGTACTTC.

This chain connects TRBV9 to TRBJ2-2; the match to TRBD2 covers 9 bases. In germline, CDR1 is SGDLS, CDR2 YYNGEE. The CDR3 contains 16 residues. Trimming removed 2 bases from V and 2 bases from J; junction bases left unmatched: 4. The CDR3 sequence: CASSVRAGGNTGELFF. The CDR3 DNA sequence: TGTGCCAGCAGCGTCCGAGCGGGGGGAAACACCGGGGAGCTGTTTTTT.

The rearrangement joins TRBV6-2 or TRBV6-3 to TRBJ2-7, with D possibly TRBD2 on 5 matching bases. This CDR3 contains 15 residues. Trimming removed 2 bases at V and 3 bases at J, with 14 bases between. Per germline, CDR1 MNHEY and CDR2 SVGEGT. CDR3 in amino acids: CASSYVGEWDYEQYF. CDR3 DNA: TGTGCCAGCAGTTACGTCGGGGAATGGGACTACGAGCAGTACTTC.

The CDR3 DNA is TGTGCCAGCAGCAAAACGTCCCGGGGAGCCAAAAACATTCAGTACTTC. As protein: CASSKTSRGAKNIQYF. This chain links TRBV6-2 or TRBV6-3 with TRBJ2-4; tentative D call: TRBD2 (5 bases). The germline gives CDR1 MNHEY, CDR2 SVGEGT. Deletions cut 6 bases from V and 0 bases from J, with 15 bases between. This CDR3 comprises 16 residues.

The gene calls are TRBV5-1 and TRBJ1-2, with no clear D. V was pared by 1 base and J by 3 bases, with 4 bases between. The CDR3 is 12 amino acids. CDR1 and CDR2 from the germline V gene are SGHRS and YFSETQ. The CDR3, as DNA: TGCGCCAGCAGCTTGCCTGACTATGGCTACACCTTC. Protein product: CASSLPDYGYTF.

This clone appeared once. V gene TRBV12-5 combines with J gene TRBJ2-3; 7 positions match TRBD1. The length of the CDR3 is 20 residues. Germline trimming cut 3 bases from V and 5 bases from J; bases unmatched to any gene: 23. Looked up from germline, CDR1 is LGHNT and CDR2 is FRNRAP. CDR3 sequence (DNA): TGTGCTAGTGGTTTTGTACCCTGGGAGAGGGGGCGCCCCGAGATAGATACGCAGTATTTT. Translation gives CASGFVPWERGRPEIDTQYF. Full variable domain (rest looked up from reference TRBV12-5 and TRBJ2-3): DARVTQTPRHKVTEMGQEVTMRCQPILGHNTVFWYRQTMMQGLELLAYFRNRAPLDDSGMPKDRFSAEMPDATLATLKIQPSEPRDSAVYFCASGFVPWERGRPEIDTQYFGPGTRLTVL.

The chain is built from TRBV28 and TRBJ1-5; D unclear. This CDR3 is 15 amino acids long. Trimming pared 8 bases from V and 0 bases from J, leaving 14 bases between. The germline gives CDR1 MDHEN, CDR2 SYDVKM. CDR3 sequence reads: CASLRVRSSNQPQHF. DNA of the CDR3: TGTGCCAGCCTTCGGGTGAGGAGTAGCAATCAGCCCCAGCATTTT.

This clone appeared once. This chain uses TRBV6-5 with TRBJ2-7; TRBD2 matches at 11 bases. The J segment lost 4 bases and the V segment lost 10 bases, leaving 6 bases of the junction unmatched. The germline V gene has CDR1 MNHEY and CDR2 SVGAGI. The length of the CDR3 is 13 residues. This CDR3 reads CAIAGGPTYEQYF. CDR3 nucleotides: TGTGCCATAGCGGGGGGGCCTACGTACGAGCAGTACTTC.

A few counts support this clone. This sequence joins TRBV7-2 and TRBJ2-3; D is uncertain. This CDR3 is 14 amino acids long. The V end was cut by 1 base, the J end by 5 bases, with 10 bases between. CDR1 SGHTA and CDR2 FQGNSA come from the germline V gene. In DNA, the CDR3 is TGTGCCAGCAGCTTAGGTGCTCCAGAAGATACGCAGTATTTT. It is translated as CASSLGAPEDTQYF.

The J gene is TRBJ1-1, the V gene TRBV29-1; a possible D gene is TRBD1 (5 bases). CDR1 is SQVTM, CDR2 ANQGSEA, per germline. Between the trimmed V and J ends, which lost 4 bases and 4 bases, there was a span of 10 bases. The CDR3 contains 12 residues. The CDR3 DNA reads TGCAGCGTTGTATGGCAGGGCACTGAAGCTTTCTTT. Its translation: CSVVWQGTEAFF.

The chain carries TRBV9 and TRBJ1-2, with no clear D. The CDR3 contains 14 residues. V was pared by 3 bases and J by 6 bases, with 15 bases between. Germline V lookup: CDR1 SGDLS, CDR2 YYNGEE. The CDR3 bases are TGTGCCAGCAGCGGGGAGGATAGATGGAATGGCTACACCTTC. Protein: CASSGEDRWNGYTF.

The chain links TRBV28 to TRBJ1-3; perhaps TRBD1 as D (5 bases). Germline V CDR1 and CDR2: MDHEN, SYDVKM. Between the trimmed V and J ends, which lost 5 bases and 10 bases, there was a span of 18 bases. This CDR3 comprises 14 residues. The CDR3 loop reads CASSPQIPGLTIYF. CDR3 coding DNA: TGTGCCAGCAGTCCCCAAATCCCAGGGTTGACCATATATTTT.